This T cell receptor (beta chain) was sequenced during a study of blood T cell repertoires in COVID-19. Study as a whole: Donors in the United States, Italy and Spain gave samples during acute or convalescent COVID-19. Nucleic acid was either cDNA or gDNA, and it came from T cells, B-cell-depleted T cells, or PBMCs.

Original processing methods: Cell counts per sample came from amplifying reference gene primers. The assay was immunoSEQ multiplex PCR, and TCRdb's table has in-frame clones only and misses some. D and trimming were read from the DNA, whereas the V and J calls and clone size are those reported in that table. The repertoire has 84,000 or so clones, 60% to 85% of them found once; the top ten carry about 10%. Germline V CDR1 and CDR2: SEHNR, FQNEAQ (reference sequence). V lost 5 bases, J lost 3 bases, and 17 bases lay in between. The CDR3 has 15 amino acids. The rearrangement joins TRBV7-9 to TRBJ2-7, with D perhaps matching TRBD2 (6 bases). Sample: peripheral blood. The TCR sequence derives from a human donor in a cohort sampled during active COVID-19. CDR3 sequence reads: CASSPLRGGDYEQYF. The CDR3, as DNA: TGTGCCAGCAGCCCGTTGAGGGGCGGGGACTACGAGCAGTACTTC.